The rows below give T cell receptor beta chains drawn from one sample of a study of CD8 T cells in ankylosing spondylitis. TCRdb itself ran the 5' RACE reads through MiXCR, one entry per CDR3 protein. The sample records 650,000 to 800,000 distinct CDR3 sequences, 19% being singletons. Input material: blood, either unsorted or a sorted T cell fraction (not recorded which). The receptors originated from a male donor with ankylosing spondylitis. The CDR3 runs from the conserved cysteine through the conserved F or W. D genes are given only for firm matches. Clone size is stated in some rows and not others, as once, few, many or a class when expanded.

clone size	D gene	V gene	J gene	CDR3 protein	CDR3 DNA
many	NA	TRBV12-3/TRBV12-4	TRBJ2-3	CASSLGVRGPYTDTQYF	TGTGCCAGCAGTTTAGGGGTGCGGGGGCCTTACACAGATACGCAGTATTTT
NA	TRBD2	TRBV6-5	TRBJ2-5	CASSYSPSGFQETQHF	TGTGCCAGCAGTTACTCGCCTAGCGGTTTTCAAGAGACCCAGCACTTC
NA	NA	TRBV5-5	TRBJ2-7	CASSLEGNLSGYEQYF	TGTGCCAGCAGCTTGGAAGGGAATTTGAGCGGCTACGAGCAGTACTTC
few	NA	TRBV15	TRBJ1-2	CATSLEDYGYTF	TGTGCCACCAGTTTGGAAGACTATGGCTACACCTTC
few	NA	TRBV3-1	TRBJ2-7	CASSLLGGGSYEQYF	TGTGCCAGCAGCCTTTTAGGGGGCGGGAGCTACGAGCAGTACTTC
few	NA	TRBV12-3/TRBV12-4	TRBJ2-3	CASSLQFGDTQYF	TGTGCCAGCAGTTTACAGTTCGGAGATACGCAGTATTTT
few	NA	TRBV5-5	TRBJ1-1	CASSLTGQSNTEAFF	TGTGCCAGCAGCTTGACCGGACAATCGAACACTGAAGCTTTCTTT
few	NA	TRBV5-6	TRBJ2-3	CASSLVAYSSDTQYF	TGTGCCAGCAGCTTGGTTGCCTACTCATCAGATACGCAGTATTTT
NA	NA	TRBV29-1	TRBJ1-1	CSVVRREAFF	TGCAGCGTTGTACGCAGGGAAGCTTTCTTT
NA	TRBD2	TRBV28	TRBJ2-2	CASSLPGGYNTGELFF	TGTGCCAGCAGCCTCCCCGGGGGGTACAACACCGGGGAGCTGTTTTTT
NA	NA	TRBV4-2	TRBJ2-7	CASSQDLTPERAYEQYF	TGTGCCAGCAGCCAAGATTTGACTCCGGAAAGGGCATACGAGCAGTACTTC
many	NA	TRBV12-3/TRBV12-4	TRBJ2-7	CASSPGLGEQYF	TGTGCCAGCAGTCCGGGCTTGGGCGAGCAGTACTTC
NA	NA	TRBV10-3	TRBJ2-5	CAISEGSGGFQETQYF	TGTGCCATCAGTGAGGGTAGCGGAGGCTTCCAAGAGACCCAGTACTTC
NA	TRBD1	TRBV20-1	TRBJ1-2	CSASLQGGYGYTF	TGCAGTGCTAGTCTCCAGGGGGGCTATGGCTACACCTTC
NA	TRBD2	TRBV28	TRBJ2-7	CASTLGGGPYEQYF	TGTGCCAGCACTCTGGGCGGGGGTCCCTACGAGCAGTACTTC
NA	NA	TRBV18	TRBJ2-1	CASSPQSNEQFF	TGTGCCAGCTCACCGCAGAGCAATGAGCAGTTCTTC
few	TRBD2	TRBV4-2	TRBJ2-5	CASSQERRTGGPETQYF	TGTGCCAGCAGCCAAGAGCGACGAACGGGGGGGCCGGAGACCCAGTACTTC
NA	TRBD2	TRBV6-2/TRBV6-3	TRBJ2-1	CASTQLGLAGANTDEQFF	TGTGCCAGCACTCAACTAGGGCTAGCGGGAGCAAATACCGATGAGCAGTTCTTC
NA	NA	TRBV12-3/TRBV12-4	TRBJ1-4	CASSFGPGDEKLFF	TGTGCCAGCAGTTTCGGACCGGGCGATGAAAAACTGTTTTTT
NA	NA	TRBV6-1	TRBJ1-1	CASSDDSGLAEAFF	TGTGCCAGCAGTGACGACAGCGGCTTGGCTGAAGCTTTCTTT
many	TRBD2	TRBV12-3/TRBV12-4	TRBJ2-5	CASSPGLAGDRETQYF	TGTGCCAGCAGTCCCGGACTAGCGGGAGATCGTGAGACCCAGTACTTC
NA	TRBD2	TRBV7-2	TRBJ2-2	CASSPGGSGSGELFF	TGTGCCAGCAGCCCCGGGGGAAGCGGGAGCGGGGAGCTGTTTTTT
few	TRBD1	TRBV28	TRBJ2-7	CASRLPGTVTYEQYF	TGTGCCAGCAGGCTCCCCGGGACAGTTACCTACGAGCAGTACTTC
few	TRBD1	TRBV4-1	TRBJ2-4	CASSQATGTGKNIQYF	TGCGCCAGCAGCCAAGCTACCGGGACAGGCAAAAACATTCAGTACTTC
NA	NA	TRBV11-2	TRBJ1-6	CASSLDVRSSYNSPLHF	TGTGCCAGCAGCTTAGACGTCCGGAGCTCCTATAATTCACCCCTCCACTTT
few	NA	TRBV7-2	TRBJ2-1	CASSSGISYNEQFF	TGTGCCAGCAGCTCCGGGATCTCCTACAATGAGCAGTTCTTC
few	NA	TRBV12-3/TRBV12-4	TRBJ1-3	CASTLGRAGNTIYF	TGTGCCAGCACCCTCGGGAGAGCGGGAAACACCATATATTTT
NA	TRBD2	TRBV5-1	TRBJ2-3	CASSLLGAGGPDTQYF	TGCGCCAGCAGCTTGTTAGGAGCGGGAGGACCAGATACGCAGTATTTT